A selection of T cell receptor beta chains follows, all from one sample in a study of blood T cell repertoires in COVID-19. This table comes from immunoSEQ multiplex PCR, and its TCRdb copy is limited to in-frame clones, with some not included. This sample carries 60,000 to 95,000 clones, 87% of them seen once, and the ten largest clones take less than 7%. Sequenced: peripheral blood. Receptor source: a woman in her fifties or sixties with acute or convalescent COVID-19. CDR3s include the opening cysteine and the closing phenylalanine or tryptophan.

j_call | v_call | cdr3_aa
TRBJ2-7 | TRBV11-2 | CASSLEVDRVYEQYF
TRBJ2-3 | TRBV5-1 | CASSLTPSGGVTDTQYF
TRBJ2-7 | TRBV27 | CASSSPNWEQYF
TRBJ2-1 | TRBV6-5 | CASSRRLGSYNEQFF
TRBJ2-7 | TRBV7-3 | CASSSRLAGIYEQYF
TRBJ2-7 | TRBV7-9 | CASTQNRGPYEQYF
TRBJ1-6 | TRBV25-1 | CASSRGQGNSPLHF
TRBJ1-1 | TRBV30 | CAWSGTGLNTEAFF
TRBJ1-2 | TRBV7-9 | CASSATVLYGYTF
TRBJ2-1 | TRBV27 | CASSWGQGLTNEQFF
TRBJ2-3 | TRBV24-1 | CATSEKRNTADTQYF
TRBJ2-3 | TRBV18 | CASSPPDSPTDTQYF
TRBJ1-6 | TRBV25-1 | CASRLPGQSSPLHF
TRBJ1-2 | TRBV28 | CASSLSTGLYGYTF
TRBJ2-2 | TRBV5-4 | CASSPAGAQGPGELFF